The 13 T cell receptor beta chains in this list originate from one sample, sequenced in a study of cytomegalovirus exposure and HLA in healthy donors. The PCR contained 60 Vbeta and 13 Jbeta primers. Repertoires were generated with immunoSEQ multiplex PCR, while TCRdb's copy carries only in-frame clones and drops some. This repertoire shows roughly 100,000 clones, more than 60% found once; its top ten account for under 8%. The sample consisted of PBMCs. These receptors came from a woman in her 50s in good health and CMV-seropositive.

V is TRBV7-3 and J is TRBJ1-1, with 7 bases identical to TRBD1. Germline trimming cut 4 bases from V and 7 bases from J; bases unmatched to any gene: 12. This CDR3 has 15 residues. Germline V CDR1 and CDR2: SGHTA, FQGTGA. CDR3 nucleotides: TGTGCCAGCAGCTCCGGACAGGCCTTTCTGGGTGAAGCTTTCTTT. Its protein is CASSSGQAFLGEAFF.

This rearrangement joins TRBV6-1 to TRBJ2-5, with D uncertain. Germline V gives CDR1 MNHNS, CDR2 SASEGT. The ends were cut back, 7 bases at V and 2 bases at J, with 17 bases in the middle. The CDR3 length is 15 residues. CDR3: CASTKEPLPQETQYF. For the CDR3, the DNA is TGTGCCAGCACTAAGGAGCCTCTACCTCAAGAGACCCAGTACTTC.

V usage is TRBV18 and J usage is TRBJ2-7; D unresolved. Per germline, CDR1 KGHSH and CDR2 LQKENI. V lost 2 bases to trimming and J lost 0 bases, with 14 bases between them. The CDR3 runs to 16 residues. CDR3 coding DNA: TGTGCCAGCTCACCAAACCAGGTGTCCTACTCCTACGAGCAGTACTTC. This translates into CASSPNQVSYSYEQYF. Full variable domain (remainder filled in from reference TRBV18 and TRBJ2-7): NAGVMQNPRHLVRRRGQEARLRCSPMKGHSHVYWYRQLPEEGLKFMVYLQKENIIDESGMPKERFSAEFPKEGPSILRIQQVVRGDSAAYFCASSPNQVSYSYEQYFGPGTRLTVT.

This clone was observed a handful of times. V is TRBV14 and J is TRBJ1-1; D is uncertain. Germline assignment: CDR1 SGHDN and CDR2 FVKESK. V lost 4 bases and J lost 7, with 13 bases in between. This CDR3 is 13 amino acids long. The CDR3 sequence: CASSPHPVLEAFF. In nucleotides, the CDR3 is TGTGCCAGCAGCCCGCACCCGGTCCTTGAAGCTTTCTTT.

V usage is TRBV5-6 and J usage is TRBJ1-1; D is possibly TRBD1 (5 bases). Trimming removed 2 bases from V and 5 bases from J, with 10 bases in between. The CDR3 has 13 residues. Germline V CDR1 and CDR2: SGHDT, YYEEEE. In DNA form, the CDR3 reads TGTGCCAGCAGCTTACGCAGACAGACTGAAGCTTTCTTT. It is translated as CASSLRRQTEAFF.

The V and J genes are TRBV7-2 and TRBJ2-1; D gene uncertain. V was cut by 6 bases and J by 4 bases, with 16 bases left in between. Germline loops: CDR1 SGHTA, CDR2 FQGNSA. The CDR3 is 15 residues long. CDR3 DNA sequence: TGTGCCAGCAGTTCACGAGTCACGGGTTACAATGAGCAGTTCTTC. Translating it yields CASSSRVTGYNEQFF.

The chain uses TRBV15 and TRBJ1-5; D uncertain. This CDR3 contains 14 residues. The ends were cut back, 3 bases at V and 4 bases at J, with 10 bases in the middle. In germline, CDR1 is LNHNV, CDR2 YYDKDF (reference sequence). The CDR3 nucleotides are TGTGCCACCAGCAGGGAGAGTGCTAATCAGCCCCAGCATTTT. Its protein is CATSRESANQPQHF.

This clone was seen more than once but under ten times. This chain uses TRBV6-1 with TRBJ1-1, with D possibly matching TRBD1 (5 bases). Germline V gives CDR1 MNHNS, CDR2 SASEGT. With 3 bases removed from V and 0 bases from J, the gap between germline ends came to 8 bases. This CDR3 is 14 amino acids long. This CDR3 reads CASSEQGLNTEAFF. Written as DNA, the CDR3 is TGTGCCAGCAGTGAGCAGGGCTTGAACACTGAAGCTTTCTTT.

This chain uses TRBV2 with TRBJ1-3; D may be TRBD1 (5 bases). The CDR3 covers 15 residues. Trimming removed 0 bases at V and 3 bases at J, with 9 bases between. The V gene's germline CDR1 is SNHLY and CDR2 FYNNEI. DNA for the CDR3: TGTGCCAGCAGTGAAGCCGCAGGGATTGGAAACACCATATATTTT. Translating gives CASSEAAGIGNTIYF.

This clone turned up a few times. This rearrangement joins TRBV7-2 to TRBJ1-4; the D gene is possibly TRBD1 (6 bases). Germline V lookup: CDR1 SGHTA, CDR2 FQGNSA. V dropped 0 bases and J dropped 2 bases, with 13 bases sitting between them. This CDR3 comprises 17 residues. CDR3 coding DNA: TGTGCCAGCAGCTTAGCTCGGACGGGGGGCACTAATGAAAAACTGTTTTTT. It is translated as CASSLARTGGTNEKLFF.

The genes are TRBV19 and TRBJ1-5; 8 positions match TRBD1. The CDR3 is made up of 16 amino acids. Germline trimming cut 8 bases from V and 0 bases from J; bases unmatched to any gene: 9. From germline, CDR1 is LNHDA and CDR2 SQIVND (reference sequence). In nucleotides, the CDR3 is TGTGCCAGTCGTCCAAGGACAGGGAGTAGCAATCAGCCCCAGCATTTT. Its protein product is CASRPRTGSSNQPQHF. Full variable domain (rest looked up from reference TRBV19 and TRBJ1-5): DGGITQSPKYLFRKEGQNVTLSCEQNLNHDAMYWYRQDPGQGLRLIYYSQIVNDFQKGDIAEGYSVSREKKESFPLTVTSAQKNPTAFYLCASRPRTGSSNQPQHFGDGTRLSIL.

This chain uses TRBV5-1 with TRBJ2-1, with 9 bases lining up with TRBD1. This CDR3 spans 16 amino acids. Germline assignment: CDR1 SGHRS and CDR2 YFSETQ. J was trimmed by 5 bases and V by 3 bases; bases with no gene match: 9. The CDR3: CASSYLPGQGNNEQFF. The CDR3 region has the DNA TGCGCCAGCAGCTACCTACCGGGACAGGGTAACAATGAGCAGTTCTTC.

This clone was recorded many times. Other DNA sequences from this sample encode an identical CDR3 as well. The V call is TRBV28, the J call TRBJ2-3; the match to TRBD2 covers 8 bases. This CDR3 has 15 amino acids. From germline, CDR1 is MDHEN and CDR2 SYDVKM. The trim removed 1 base at V and 3 bases at J, leaving 3 bases unmatched. The CDR3: CASSLSGGGTDTQYF. The CDR3 coding sequence is TGTGCCAGCAGTTTATCGGGGGGGGGAACAGATACGCAGTATTTT.